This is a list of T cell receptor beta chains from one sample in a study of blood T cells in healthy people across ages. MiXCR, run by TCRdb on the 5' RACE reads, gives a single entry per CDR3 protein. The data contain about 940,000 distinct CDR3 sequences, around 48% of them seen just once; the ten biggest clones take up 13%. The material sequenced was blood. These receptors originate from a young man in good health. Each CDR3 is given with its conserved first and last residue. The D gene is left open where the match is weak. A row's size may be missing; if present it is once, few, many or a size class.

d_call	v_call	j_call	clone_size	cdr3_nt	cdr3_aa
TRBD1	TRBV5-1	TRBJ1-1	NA	TGCGCCAGCAGGTCCGGGACAGGGACCTGGAGCACTGAAGCTTTCTTT	CASRSGTGTWSTEAFF
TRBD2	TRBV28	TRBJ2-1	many	TGTGCCAGCAGTTTCCCTAGCGGGGGGACGGGTGAGCAGTTCTTC	CASSFPSGGTGEQFF
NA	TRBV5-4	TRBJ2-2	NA	TGTGCCAGCAGCCCGAAAGGACGGTCCACCGGGGAGCTGTTTTTT	CASSPKGRSTGELFF
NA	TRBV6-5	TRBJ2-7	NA	TGTGCCAGCAGTTATACAGGGTCCCGCGAGCAGTACTTC	CASSYTGSREQYF
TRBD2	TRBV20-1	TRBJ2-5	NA	TGCAGTGCTAATAGCGGGGGCAAAGAGACCCAGTACTTC	CSANSGGKETQYF
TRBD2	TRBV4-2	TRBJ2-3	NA	TGTGCCAGCAGCCATGATACTAGCGGGGCGGCCAGTACAGATACGCAGTATTTT	CASSHDTSGAASTDTQYF
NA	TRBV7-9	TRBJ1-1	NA	TGTGCCAGCAGAGATACAGTTGGTGATGACACTGAAGCTTTCTTT	CASRDTVGDDTEAFF
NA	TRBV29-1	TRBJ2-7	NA	TGCAGCGTTGAAGAACAGGGATCCTACGAGCAGTACTTC	CSVEEQGSYEQYF
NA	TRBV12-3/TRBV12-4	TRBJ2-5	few	TGTGCCAGCAGCCCACAAATCTTCTTGGGTGGGACCCAGTACTTC	CASSPQIFLGGTQYF
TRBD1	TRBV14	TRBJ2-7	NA	TGTGCCAGCGGACAGGTCTACGAGCAGTACTTC	CASGQVYEQYF
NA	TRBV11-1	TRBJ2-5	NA	TGTGCCAGCAGCGTAGCAGAGGATAAGAAGCAGTACTTC	CASSVAEDKKQYF
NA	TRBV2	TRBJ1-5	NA	TGTGTCAGCAGTGGCGGCCAGCCCCAGCATTTT	CVSSGGQPQHF
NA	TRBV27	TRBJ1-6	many	TGTGCCAGCAGTTTATCACTAGGGTATGCTTCACCCCTCCACTTT	CASSLSLGYASPLHF
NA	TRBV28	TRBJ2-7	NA	TGTGCCAGCGAGCAAGCGGGTTCGGTCTACGAGCAGTACTTC	CASEQAGSVYEQYF
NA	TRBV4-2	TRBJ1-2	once	TGTGCCAGCAGCCAAGACGCGAGAACGGACCATGGCTACACCTTC	CASSQDARTDHGYTF
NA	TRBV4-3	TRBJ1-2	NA	TGCGCCAGCAGCCAAGTTTCAGGCACCCTCTTTTATGGCTACACCTTC	CASSQVSGTLFYGYTF
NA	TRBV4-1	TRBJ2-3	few	TGCGCCAGCAGCCAAGATCCCGAGGGGAAGGGCACAGATACGCAGTATTTT	CASSQDPEGKGTDTQYF
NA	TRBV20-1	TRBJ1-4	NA	TGCAGTGCTAACAGATTGAATGAAAAACTGTTTTTT	CSANRLNEKLFF
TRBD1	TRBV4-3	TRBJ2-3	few	TGCGCCAGCAGCCGATTCAGGGGGCCGACAGATACGCAGTATTTT	CASSRFRGPTDTQYF
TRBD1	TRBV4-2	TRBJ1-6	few	TGTGCCAGCAGCCAAGGCTCTCGAGGGGGCTCTCCTAATTCACCCCTCCACTTT	CASSQGSRGGSPNSPLHF
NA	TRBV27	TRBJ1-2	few	TGTGCCAGCAGTACTACCGCCAGGGGCCTAAACTATGGCTACACCTTC	CASSTTARGLNYGYTF
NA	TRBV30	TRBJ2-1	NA	TGTGCCTGGAGTGTTTCGAGCTCCTACAATGAGCAGTTCTTC	CAWSVSSSYNEQFF
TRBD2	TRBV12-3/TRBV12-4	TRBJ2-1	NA	TGTGCCAGCAGTTACCTAGCGGGGGAGCCCTACAATGAGCAGTTATTC	CASSYLAGEPYNEQLF
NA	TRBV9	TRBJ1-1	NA	TGTGCCAGCAGCGCTAGGACAGTGAACACTGAAGCTTTCTTT	CASSARTVNTEAFF
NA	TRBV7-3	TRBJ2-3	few	TGTGCCAGCAGCTTGGCCGTTTCTGGCACAGATACGCAGTATTTT	CASSLAVSGTDTQYF
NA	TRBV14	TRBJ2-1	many	TGTGCCAGCAGCCTATCGGGGAGAGGCTACAATGAGCAGTTCTTC	CASSLSGRGYNEQFF
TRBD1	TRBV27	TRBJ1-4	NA	TGTGCCAGCAGTTCCGACAGGGTTTTTGAAAAACTGTTTTTT	CASSSDRVFEKLFF
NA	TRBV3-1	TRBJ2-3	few	TGTGCCAGCAGCCAAGAATCAATAGTAGCGCGGTTCAGACATACGCAGTATTTT	CASSQESIVARFRHTQYF
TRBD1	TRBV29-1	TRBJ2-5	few	TGCAGCGTTGCCGTTTGCGGGACAGGGGGTGGGGAGACCCAGTACTTC	CSVAVCGTGGGETQYF
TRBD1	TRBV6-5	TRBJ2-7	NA	TGTGCCAGCAGTTACGCAGGGGGCGCATCCTACGAGCAGTACTTC	CASSYAGGASYEQYF
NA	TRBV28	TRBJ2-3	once	TGTGCCAGCAGTCCGGGACGGAGCCCAGATACGCAGTATTTT	CASSPGRSPDTQYF
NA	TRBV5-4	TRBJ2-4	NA	TGTGCCAGCAGCTTGGACAGGGAAAACATTCAGTACTTC	CASSLDRENIQYF
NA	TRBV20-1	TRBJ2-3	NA	TGCAGTGCTAGAGATCTTCGGGGCCCAGATACGCAGTATTTT	CSARDLRGPDTQYF
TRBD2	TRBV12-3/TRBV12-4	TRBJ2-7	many	TGTGCCAGCATTCAAGCGGGGGCGATAGAGCAGTACTTC	CASIQAGAIEQYF
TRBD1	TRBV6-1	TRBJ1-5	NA	TGTGCCAGCAGTGAACCGGACAGGGGAGGACAGCCCCAGCATTTT	CASSEPDRGGQPQHF
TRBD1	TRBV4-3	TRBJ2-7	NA	TGCGCCAGCAGCCAAGGTGGCACAGGGGCAGCCTACGAGCAGTACTTC	CASSQGGTGAAYEQYF
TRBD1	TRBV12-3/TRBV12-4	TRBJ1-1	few	TGTGCCAGCAGTTTAGGGAACAGGGGCACTGAAGCTTTCTTT	CASSLGNRGTEAFF
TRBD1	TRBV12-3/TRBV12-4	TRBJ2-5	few	TGTGCCAGCGGACAGGCCACCCAAGAGACCCAGTACTTC	CASGQATQETQYF
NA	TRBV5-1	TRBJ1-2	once	TGCGCCATCCCACCGTTAGGTCGTGATGACTATGGCTACACCTTC	CAIPPLGRDDYGYTF
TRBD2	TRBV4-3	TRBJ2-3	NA	TGCGCCAGCAGCCAAGAACTAGCGGGGGGAGTAACGCAGTATTTT	CASSQELAGGVTQYF
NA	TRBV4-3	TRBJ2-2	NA	TGCGCCAGCAGCCAAGGCGTCGGCCAAAACACCGGGGAGCTGTTTTTT	CASSQGVGQNTGELFF
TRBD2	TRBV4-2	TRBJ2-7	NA	TGTGCCAGCAGCCAAGACGGTGGGGGGGGTAATGAGCAGTACTTC	CASSQDGGGGNEQYF
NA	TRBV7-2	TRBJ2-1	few	TGTGCCAGCAGCTTTCGGAGGGCTTACAATGAGCAGTTCTTC	CASSFRRAYNEQFF
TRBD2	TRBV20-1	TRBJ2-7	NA	TGCAGTGCGGAACCGGGACTAGAATACGAGCAGTACTTC	CSAEPGLEYEQYF
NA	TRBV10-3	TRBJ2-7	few	TGTGCCATCAGTGAGTCCGGAGGGGGCCCTTCCTACGAGCAGTACTTC	CAISESGGGPSYEQYF
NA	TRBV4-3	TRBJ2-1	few	TGCGCCAGCAGCCGGGGGCGTCGTAACCTCTACAATGAGCAGTTCTTC	CASSRGRRNLYNEQFF
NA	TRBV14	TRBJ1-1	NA	TGTGCCAGCCGGAGGGGAAACATGAACACTGAAGCTTTCTTT	CASRRGNMNTEAFF
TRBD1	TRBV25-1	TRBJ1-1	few	TGTGCCAGCAGCGCGACGAGGGGGCATGAGGCTGAAGCTTTCTTT	CASSATRGHEAEAFF
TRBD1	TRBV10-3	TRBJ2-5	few	TGTGCCATCAGTGAGATGAGAGCGACAGGGGCCCAAGAGACCCAGTACTTC	CAISEMRATGAQETQYF
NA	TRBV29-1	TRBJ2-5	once	TGCAGCGGTTGGCCTAGCGCAGAGACCCAGTACTTC	CSGWPSAETQYF
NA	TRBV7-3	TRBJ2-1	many	TGTGCCAGCAGCTTAGGGGACTCCTCCTACAATGAGCAGTTCTTC	CASSLGDSSYNEQFF
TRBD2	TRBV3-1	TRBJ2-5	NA	TGTGCCAGCAGCCAAGAACTAGCGGGGGGTCACAATGAGCAGTACTTC	CASSQELAGGHNEQYF
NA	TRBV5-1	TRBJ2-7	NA	TGCGCCAGCAGCCGGGACCGGGGCAGCAACGAGCAGTACTTC	CASSRDRGSNEQYF
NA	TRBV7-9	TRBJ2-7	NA	TGTGCCAGCAGCTTTACGGGGGCCCCCGACGAGCAGTACTTC	CASSFTGAPDEQYF
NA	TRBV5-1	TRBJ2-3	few	TGCGCCAGCAGCGTCCGGGCCCCAAGCACAGATACGCAGTATTTT	CASSVRAPSTDTQYF
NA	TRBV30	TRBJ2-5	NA	TGTGCCTGGAGCCCAGGGGTACCGACCCAGTACTTC	CAWSPGVPTQYF
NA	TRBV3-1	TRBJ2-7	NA	TGTGCCAGCAGCCAAGTCCTCAAGGGCTCCTACGAGCAGTACTTC	CASSQVLKGSYEQYF
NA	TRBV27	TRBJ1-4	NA	TGTGCCAGCAGTCCGAACTTCTCGGGGTCTGGTGAAAAACTGTTTTTT	CASSPNFSGSGEKLFF
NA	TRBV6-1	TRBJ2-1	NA	TGTGCCAGCAACCAGGGTGTCAACTCCTACAATGAGCAGTTCTTC	CASNQGVNSYNEQFF
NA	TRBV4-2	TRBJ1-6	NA	TGTGCCAGCAGCCAAGATGCTGCCCCAGCCAGTTCACCCCTCCACTTT	CASSQDAAPASSPLHF